The T cell receptor (beta chain) described here comes from a study of blood T cell repertoires in COVID-19. As for the study in general: COVID-19 samples from acute and convalescent phases originated in the United States, Italy and Spain. T cells, B-cell-depleted T cells, or PBMCs provided the cDNA or gDNA that served as material.

Original processing notes: Scientists estimated how many nucleated cells there were by amplifying reference gene primers. The repertoire was sequenced with immunoSEQ multiplex PCR; TCRdb's copy has only in-frame clones and lacks some. The V and J calls and the clone size are those of that table, but D and trimming were determined from the DNA. This repertoire shows 100,000 or so clones, around 75% found once; its top ten account for roughly 22%. The CDR3 spans 14 residues. The junction had 6 bases not matched to a gene; V was cut back by 8 bases and J by 4 bases. In germline, CDR1 is MNHEY, CDR2 SVGAGI.

The sequencing sample was made of peripheral blood. The V call is TRBV6-5, the J call TRBJ1-2; 11 nucleotides line up with TRBD1. The sequence came from a human donor in a cohort sampled during active COVID-19. CDR3 sequence reads: CASADRGRSYGYTF. The CDR3 DNA reads as TGTGCCAGCGCGGACAGGGGGCGAAGCTATGGCTACACCTTC.